This TCR beta chain is from a study of T-cell memory formation after mild COVID-19. Study-level background: TCR clusters were mostly confined to one donor each. Study-level findings and limits: A balance of CD4 and CD8 characterized clones contracting day 15 to 85, whereas later expanders leaned CD4+.

About this clonotype itself: Its antigen is not known.

Germline-derived CDR1 and CDR2 are SGHKS and YYEKEE (reference sequence). The junction had 1 base not matched to a gene; V was cut back by 4 bases and J by 0 bases. The CDR3 spans 14 residues. The authors produced TCR alpha and TCR beta cDNA libraries with sample barcodes and UMIs by 5'RACE using constant-segment primers. Via MiXCR, TCRdb re-called the 5' RACE reads, giving one row per CDR3 protein. This sample yields hundreds of thousands of distinct CDR3 sequences, of which approximately 16% are seen a single time; roughly 3.6% belongs to the top ten. The sequenced material came from PBMCs or a T cell subset sorted from them (not recorded which). The chain combines TRBV5-5 with TRBJ1-2, with 9 bases matching TRBD1. This clonotype originated in a man between 18 and 35 years old who had mild COVID-19 (a few samples of this study predate the infection). Cell type and time point are not known. For the CDR3, the DNA is TGTGCCAGCAGCGGGGACAGGGCTAACTATGGCTACACCTTC. This gives the protein CASSGDRANYGYTF.